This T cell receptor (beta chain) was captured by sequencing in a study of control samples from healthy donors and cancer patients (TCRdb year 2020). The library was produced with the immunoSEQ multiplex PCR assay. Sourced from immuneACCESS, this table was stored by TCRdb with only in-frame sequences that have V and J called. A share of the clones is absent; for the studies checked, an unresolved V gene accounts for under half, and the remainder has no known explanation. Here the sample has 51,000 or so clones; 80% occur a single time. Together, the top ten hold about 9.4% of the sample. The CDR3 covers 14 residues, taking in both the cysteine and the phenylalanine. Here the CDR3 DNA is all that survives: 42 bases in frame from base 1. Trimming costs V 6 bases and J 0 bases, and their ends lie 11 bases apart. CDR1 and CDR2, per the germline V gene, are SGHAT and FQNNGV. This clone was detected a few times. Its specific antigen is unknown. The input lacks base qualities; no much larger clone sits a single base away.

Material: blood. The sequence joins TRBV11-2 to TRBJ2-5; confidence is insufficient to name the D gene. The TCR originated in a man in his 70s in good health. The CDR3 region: CASRSIRHQETQYF. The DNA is TGTGCCAGCAGGTCTATACGACACCAAGAGACCCAGTACTTC.